Following are 5 T cell receptor beta chains from one sample sequenced in a study of shared clonotypes between healthy human individuals. TCRdb's table, derived via immunoSEQ multiplex PCR, lists solely in-frame clones and lacks some. The table records a few hundred thousand clones, around 86% of them present only once. Sample: memory CD8+ T cells sorted from blood. Indicated subset: CD45RO+ cells pooled with CCR7-negative TemRA cells. These receptors were obtained from a man younger than 30 in good health.

The CDR3 DNA reads TGCGCCAGCAGTGAGAGTCCGGACCTCTCCTACAATGAGCAGTTCTTC. Amino acids: CASSESPDLSYNEQFF. The V gene is TRBV10-1, the J gene TRBJ2-1; D unclear. In germline, CDR1 is WNHNN, CDR2 SYGVQD (reference sequence). Trimming removed 2 bases at V and 0 bases at J, with 11 bases between. The CDR3 length is 16 residues.

The V gene is TRBV7-9, the J gene TRBJ2-7; 9 bases match TRBD1. Germline V gene sequence: CDR1 SEHNR, CDR2 FQNEAQ (reference sequence). The J segment lost 3 bases and the V segment lost 8 bases, leaving 8 bases of the junction unmatched. This CDR3 spans 14 amino acids. The chain's CDR3 is CASSGGTGYYEQYF. The CDR3 nucleotides read TGTGCCAGCTCCGGGGGGACAGGGTACTACGAGCAGTACTTC.

The rearrangement uses TRBV7-3 and TRBJ1-2; D is ambiguous. Per germline, CDR1 SGHTA and CDR2 FQGTGA. This CDR3 has 14 amino acids. The ends were cut back, 1 base at V and 4 bases at J, with 10 bases in the middle. The CDR3 sequence: CASSLNSGPYGYTF. DNA for the CDR3: TGTGCCAGCAGCTTAAATTCCGGGCCCTATGGCTACACCTTC.

This clone was detected once. The rearrangement joins TRBV13 to TRBJ2-7; D is ambiguous. This CDR3 has 13 amino acids. V dropped 0 bases and J dropped 2 bases, with 5 bases sitting between them. The germline CDR1 and CDR2 sequences are PRHDT and FYEKMQ (reference sequence). CDR3 protein: CASSLGITYEQYF. The CDR3 DNA follows: TGTGCCAGCAGCTTAGGGATTACCTACGAGCAGTACTTC.

This clone was seen only once. The chain employs TRBV27 and TRBJ2-7, with TRBD1 identical over 9 bases. The V gene's germline CDR1 is MNHEY and CDR2 SMNVEV (reference sequence). This CDR3 spans 15 amino acids. Trimming took 5 bases from V and 3 from J; bases not matched to a gene: 8. CDR3 in DNA: TGTGCCAGCAGTCGGTCCCGGGGACAGGGCTACGAGCAGTACTTC. Protein sequence: CASSRSRGQGYEQYF.